Included here is one TCR beta chain sequence, with context. The data are from a study of neoadjuvant anti-PD-1 for oral cavity cancer. As for the study in general: Patients without progression got a fourth dose around day 43.

Six replicates per PBMC sample, mostly from roughly 450 ng of genomic DNA. Only in-frame clones appear in the TCRdb table, and some are missing; sequencing was by immunoSEQ multiplex PCR. Among approximately 6,700 clones listed, around 76% were seen once. This CDR3 comprises 14 residues. Germline assignment: CDR1 SGHAT and CDR2 FQNNGV. Trimming pared 8 bases from V and 7 bases from J, leaving 18 bases between. No culture or expansion preceded analysis of these blood cells. The sample was PBMCs, taken before nivolumab (anti-PD-1) treatment. The clonotype originates from a person between 40 and 79 years old with oral cavity squamous cell carcinoma. The chain uses TRBV11-2 and TRBJ2-1; maybe TRBD2 (5 bases). The CDR3: CASDSSPERNEQFF. CDR3 DNA: TGTGCCAGCGACTCTAGCCCGGAGAGGAATGAGCAGTTCTTC.